Given below is one TCR beta chain in context. Clinical histories supplied by participants themselves formed the basis of cohort assignment. The table came from immunoSEQ multiplex PCR; TCRdb's copy has only in-frame clones and leaves some out. The table includes approximately 200,000 clones, less than 85% detected once. These data belong to a study of blood T cell repertoires in COVID-19. From germline, CDR1 is MDHEN and CDR2 SYDVKM. The CDR3 extends over 13 amino acids. Trimming shortened V by 3 bases and J by 4 bases, and 9 bases separated the two germline ends. Specimen: PBMCs or T cells enriched from blood (not recorded which). This rearrangement joins TRBV28 to TRBJ1-2, with D tentatively TRBD1 (5 bases). The receptor comes from a woman younger than 45 who had recovered from COVID-19. CDR3 DNA sequence: TGTGCCAGCAGTTTCTTCCAGGGCTATGGCTACACCTTC. This codes for CASSFFQGYGYTF.